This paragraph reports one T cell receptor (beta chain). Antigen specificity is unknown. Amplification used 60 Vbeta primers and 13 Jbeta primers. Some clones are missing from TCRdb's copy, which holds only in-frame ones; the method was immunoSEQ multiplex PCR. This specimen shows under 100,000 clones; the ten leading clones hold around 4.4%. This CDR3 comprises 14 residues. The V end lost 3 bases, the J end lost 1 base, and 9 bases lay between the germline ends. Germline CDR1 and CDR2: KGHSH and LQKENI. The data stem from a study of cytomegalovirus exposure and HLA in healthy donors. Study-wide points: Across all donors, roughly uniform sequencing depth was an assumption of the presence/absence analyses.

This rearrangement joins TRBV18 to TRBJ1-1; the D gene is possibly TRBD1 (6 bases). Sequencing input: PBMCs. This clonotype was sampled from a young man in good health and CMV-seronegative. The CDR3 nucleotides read TGTGCCAGCTCACCCCTGACAGGGAACACTGAAGCTTTCTTT. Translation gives CASSPLTGNTEAFF.